The subject of this entry is one T cell receptor beta chain. The source of the sample is a study of blood T cell repertoires in COVID-19. The overall study: Sites across the United States, Italy and Spain contributed samples from acute and convalescent COVID-19. PBMCs, B-cell-depleted T cells, or T cells were the source of the cDNA or gDNA that made up the material.

The method was immunoSEQ multiplex PCR; TCRdb's version includes in-frame clones alone and lacks a portion of them. Counted here are about 80,000 clones, approximately 80% occurring once; the ten biggest clones make up around 16%. There are 17 residues in the CDR3. Germline V gene sequence: CDR1 SGHAT, CDR2 FQNNGV. Trimming removed 5 bases at V and 3 bases at J, with 20 bases between. Material: peripheral blood. The receptor was derived from a woman of 80 years or more with acute or convalescent COVID-19. V and J are TRBV11-2 and TRBJ1-3; maybe TRBD1 (6 bases). The CDR3 is CASSLLTGTSRGNTIYF. In DNA form, the CDR3 reads TGTGCCAGCAGCCTATTGACAGGTACCAGTCGTGGAAACACCATATATTTT.